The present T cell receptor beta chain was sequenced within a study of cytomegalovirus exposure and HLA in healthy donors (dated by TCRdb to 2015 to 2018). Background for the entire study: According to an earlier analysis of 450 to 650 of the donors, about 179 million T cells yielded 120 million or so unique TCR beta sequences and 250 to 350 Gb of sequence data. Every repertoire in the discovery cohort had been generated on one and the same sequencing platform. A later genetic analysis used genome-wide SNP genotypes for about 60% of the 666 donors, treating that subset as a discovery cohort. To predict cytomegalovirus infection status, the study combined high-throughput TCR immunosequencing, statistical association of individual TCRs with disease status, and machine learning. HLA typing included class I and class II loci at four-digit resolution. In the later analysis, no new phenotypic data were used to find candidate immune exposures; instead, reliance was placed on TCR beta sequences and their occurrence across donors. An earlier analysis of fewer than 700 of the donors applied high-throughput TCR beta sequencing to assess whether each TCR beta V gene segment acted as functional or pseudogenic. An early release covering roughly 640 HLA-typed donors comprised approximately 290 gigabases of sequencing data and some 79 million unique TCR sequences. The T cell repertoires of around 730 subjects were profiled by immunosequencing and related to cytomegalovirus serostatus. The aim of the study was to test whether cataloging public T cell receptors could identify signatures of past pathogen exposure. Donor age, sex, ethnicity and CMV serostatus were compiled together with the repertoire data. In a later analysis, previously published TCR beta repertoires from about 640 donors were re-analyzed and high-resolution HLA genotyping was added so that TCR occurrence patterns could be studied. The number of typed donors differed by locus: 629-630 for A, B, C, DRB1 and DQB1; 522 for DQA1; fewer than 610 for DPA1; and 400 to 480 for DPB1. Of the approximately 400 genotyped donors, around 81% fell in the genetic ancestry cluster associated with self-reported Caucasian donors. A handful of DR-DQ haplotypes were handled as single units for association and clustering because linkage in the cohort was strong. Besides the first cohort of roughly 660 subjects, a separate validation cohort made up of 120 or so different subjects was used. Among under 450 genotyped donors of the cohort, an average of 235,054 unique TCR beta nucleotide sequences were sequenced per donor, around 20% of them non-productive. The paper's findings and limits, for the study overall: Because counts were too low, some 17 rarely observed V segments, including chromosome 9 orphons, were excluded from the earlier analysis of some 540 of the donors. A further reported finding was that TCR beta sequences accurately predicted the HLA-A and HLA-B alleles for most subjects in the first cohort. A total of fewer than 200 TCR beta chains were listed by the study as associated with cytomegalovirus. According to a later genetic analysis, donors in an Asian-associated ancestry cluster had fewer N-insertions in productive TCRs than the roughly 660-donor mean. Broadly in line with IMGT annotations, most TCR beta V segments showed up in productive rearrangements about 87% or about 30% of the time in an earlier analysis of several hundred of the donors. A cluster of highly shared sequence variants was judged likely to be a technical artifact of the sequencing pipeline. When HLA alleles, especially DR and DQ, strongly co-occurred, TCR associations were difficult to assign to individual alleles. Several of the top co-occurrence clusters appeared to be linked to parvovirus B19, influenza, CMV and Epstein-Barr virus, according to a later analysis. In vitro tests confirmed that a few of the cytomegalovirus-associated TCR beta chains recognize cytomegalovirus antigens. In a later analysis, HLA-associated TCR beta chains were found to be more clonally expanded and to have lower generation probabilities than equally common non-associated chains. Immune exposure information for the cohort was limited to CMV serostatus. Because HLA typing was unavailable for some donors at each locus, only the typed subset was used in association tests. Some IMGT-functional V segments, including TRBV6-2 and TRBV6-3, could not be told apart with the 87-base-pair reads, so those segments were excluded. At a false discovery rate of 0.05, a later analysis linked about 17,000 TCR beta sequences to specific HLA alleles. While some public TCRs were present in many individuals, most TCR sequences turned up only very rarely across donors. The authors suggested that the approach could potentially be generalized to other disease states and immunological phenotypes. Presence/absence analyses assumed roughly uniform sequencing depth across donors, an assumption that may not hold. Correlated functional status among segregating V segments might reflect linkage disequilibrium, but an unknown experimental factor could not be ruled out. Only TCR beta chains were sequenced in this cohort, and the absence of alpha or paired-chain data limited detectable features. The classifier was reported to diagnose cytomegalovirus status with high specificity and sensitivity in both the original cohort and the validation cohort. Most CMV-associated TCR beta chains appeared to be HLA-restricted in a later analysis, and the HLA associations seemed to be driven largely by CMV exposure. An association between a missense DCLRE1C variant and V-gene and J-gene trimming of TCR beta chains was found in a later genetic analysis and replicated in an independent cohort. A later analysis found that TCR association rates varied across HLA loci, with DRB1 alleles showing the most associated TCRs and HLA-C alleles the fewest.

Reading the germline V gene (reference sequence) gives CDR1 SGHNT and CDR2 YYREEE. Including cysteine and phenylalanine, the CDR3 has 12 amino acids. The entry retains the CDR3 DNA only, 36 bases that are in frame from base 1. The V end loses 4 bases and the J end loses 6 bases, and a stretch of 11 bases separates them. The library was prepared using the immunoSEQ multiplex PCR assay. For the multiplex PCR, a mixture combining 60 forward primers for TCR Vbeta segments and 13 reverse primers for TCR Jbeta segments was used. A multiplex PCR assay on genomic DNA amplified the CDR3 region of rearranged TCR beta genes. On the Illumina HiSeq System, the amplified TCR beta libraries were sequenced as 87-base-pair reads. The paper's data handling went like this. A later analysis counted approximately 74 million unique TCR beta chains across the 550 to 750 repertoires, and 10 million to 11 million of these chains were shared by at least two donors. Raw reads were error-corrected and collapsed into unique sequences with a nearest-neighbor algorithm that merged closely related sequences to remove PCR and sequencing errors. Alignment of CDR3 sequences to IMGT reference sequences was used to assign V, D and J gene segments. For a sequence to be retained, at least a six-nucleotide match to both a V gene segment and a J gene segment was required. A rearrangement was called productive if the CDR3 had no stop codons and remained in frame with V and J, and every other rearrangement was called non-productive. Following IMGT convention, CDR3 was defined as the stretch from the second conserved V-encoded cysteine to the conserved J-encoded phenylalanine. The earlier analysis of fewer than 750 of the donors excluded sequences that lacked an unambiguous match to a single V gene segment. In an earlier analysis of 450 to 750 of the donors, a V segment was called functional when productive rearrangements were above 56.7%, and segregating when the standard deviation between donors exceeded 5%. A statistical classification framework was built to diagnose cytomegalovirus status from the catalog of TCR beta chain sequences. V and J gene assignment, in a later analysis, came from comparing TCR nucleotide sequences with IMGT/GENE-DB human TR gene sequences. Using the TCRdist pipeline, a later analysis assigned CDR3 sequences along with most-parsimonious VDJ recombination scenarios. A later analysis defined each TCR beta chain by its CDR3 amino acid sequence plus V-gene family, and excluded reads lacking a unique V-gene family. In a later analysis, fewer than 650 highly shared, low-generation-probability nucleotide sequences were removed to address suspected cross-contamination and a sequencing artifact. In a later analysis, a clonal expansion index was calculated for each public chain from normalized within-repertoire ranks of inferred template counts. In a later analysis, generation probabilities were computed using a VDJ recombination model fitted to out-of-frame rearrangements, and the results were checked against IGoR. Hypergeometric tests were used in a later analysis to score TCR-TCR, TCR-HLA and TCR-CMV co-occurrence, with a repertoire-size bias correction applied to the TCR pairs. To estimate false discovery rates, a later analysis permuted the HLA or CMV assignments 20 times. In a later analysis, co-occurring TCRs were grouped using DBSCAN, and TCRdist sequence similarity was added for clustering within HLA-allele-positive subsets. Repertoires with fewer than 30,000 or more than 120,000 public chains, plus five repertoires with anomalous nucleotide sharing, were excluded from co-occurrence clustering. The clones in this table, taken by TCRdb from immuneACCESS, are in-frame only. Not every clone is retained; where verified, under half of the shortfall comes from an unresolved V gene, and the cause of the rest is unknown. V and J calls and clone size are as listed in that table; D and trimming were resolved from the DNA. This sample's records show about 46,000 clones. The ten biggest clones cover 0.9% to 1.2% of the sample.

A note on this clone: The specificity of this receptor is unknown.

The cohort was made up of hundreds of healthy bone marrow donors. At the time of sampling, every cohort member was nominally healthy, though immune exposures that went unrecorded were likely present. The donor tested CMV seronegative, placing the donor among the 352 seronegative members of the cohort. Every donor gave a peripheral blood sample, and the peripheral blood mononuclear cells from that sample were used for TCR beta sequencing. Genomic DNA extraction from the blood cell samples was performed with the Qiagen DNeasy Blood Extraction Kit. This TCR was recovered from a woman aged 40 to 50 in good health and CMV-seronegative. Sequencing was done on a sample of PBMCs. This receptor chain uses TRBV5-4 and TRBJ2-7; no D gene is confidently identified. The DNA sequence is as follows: TGTGCCAGCAGCCAGCCGGGTGGCGAGCAGTACTTC. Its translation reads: CASSQPGGEQYF. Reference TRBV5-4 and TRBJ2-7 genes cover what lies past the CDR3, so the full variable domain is ETGVTQSPTHLIKTRGQQVTLRCSSQSGHNTVSWYQQALGQGPQFIFQYYREEENGRGNFPPRFSGLQFPNYSSELNVNALELDDSALYLCASSQPGGEQYFGPGTRLTVT.